Below, one TCR beta chain is given with its context. Antigen specificity is unknown. The CDR3 length is 13 residues. V lost 0 bases, J lost 5 bases, and 8 bases lay in between. CDR1 SGHNT and CDR2 YYREEE come from the germline V gene (reference sequence). TCRdb independently ran MiXCR on the reads; one entry per CDR3 protein. The table shows approximately 500,000 distinct CDR3 sequences, with roughly a third occurring only once. The source of the sample is a study of T cell repertoires in cytomegalovirus infection. The J gene is TRBJ1-2, the V gene TRBV5-4; D is unclear. The source is a human donor in good health (CMV status not recorded). Some clones in this sample may be carry-over from other donors' samples. The input for sequencing was cultured PBMCs, taken from culture after CMV antigen stimulation. CDR3 sequence: CASSLASAYGYTF. CDR3 in DNA: TGTGCCAGCAGCTTGGCGTCGGCTTATGGCTACACCTTC.